This entry describes one T cell receptor (beta chain). What it binds is not known. The sample comes from a study of brain T cells in children with intractable seizures. Overall study findings and caveats: Patients' HCMV serostatus was unknown; virus specificity rests on CDR3 similarity alone.

V gave up 4 bases and J gave up 3 bases; unmatched junction bases: 5. Looked up from germline, CDR1 is SGHNT and CDR2 is YYREEE (reference sequence). The CDR3 extends over 15 amino acids. Only cases whose brain tissue showed the highest T cell transcript signatures were sequenced. Before surgery, patients took at least one anti-epileptic drug. Repertoires were generated with immunoSEQ multiplex PCR, while TCRdb's copy carries only in-frame clones and drops some. This repertoire shows approximately 44,000 clones, around nine tenths found once; its top ten account for approximately 6.8%. Here the sequenced sample was peripheral blood, taken at surgery. This TCR was recovered from a girl aged 2-10 years with tuberous sclerosis and intractable seizures. This chain joins TRBV5-4 and TRBJ2-2, with 8 positions matching TRBD1. CDR3 amino acids: CASSDRGTDTGELFF. DNA of the CDR3: TGTGCCAGCAGCGACAGGGGAACGGACACCGGGGAGCTGTTTTTT.